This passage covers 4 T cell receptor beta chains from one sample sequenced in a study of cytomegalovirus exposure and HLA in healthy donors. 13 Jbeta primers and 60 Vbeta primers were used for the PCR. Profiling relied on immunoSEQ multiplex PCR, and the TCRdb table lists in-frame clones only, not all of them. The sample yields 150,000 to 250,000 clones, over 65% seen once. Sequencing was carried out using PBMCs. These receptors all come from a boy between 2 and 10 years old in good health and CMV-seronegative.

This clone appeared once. DNA for the CDR3: TGCGCCAGCAGCTGGGGACAGGGCTTAGGTGAAGCTTTCTTT. Its protein product is CASSWGQGLGEAFF. The rearrangement links TRBV5-1 to TRBJ1-1; 9 positions match TRBD1. Losses at the gene ends were 3 bases for V and 7 bases for J; bases not matched to a gene: 7. The CDR3 extends over 14 amino acids. The V gene's germline CDR1 is SGHRS and CDR2 YFSETQ.

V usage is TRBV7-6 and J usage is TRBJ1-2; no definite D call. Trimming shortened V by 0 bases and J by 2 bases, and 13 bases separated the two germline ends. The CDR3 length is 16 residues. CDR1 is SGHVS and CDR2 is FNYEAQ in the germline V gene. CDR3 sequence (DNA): TGTGCCAGCAGCTTAGCTGTAGGGCCGGGGAACTATGGCTACACCTTC. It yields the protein CASSLAVGPGNYGYTF.

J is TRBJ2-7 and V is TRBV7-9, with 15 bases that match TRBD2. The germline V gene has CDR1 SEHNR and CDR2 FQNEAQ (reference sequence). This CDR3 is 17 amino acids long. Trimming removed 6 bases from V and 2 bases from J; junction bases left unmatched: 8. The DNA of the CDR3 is TGTGCCAGCAGACGGACTAGCGGGGGGGCGCCCCCCTACGAGCAGTACTTC. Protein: CASRRTSGGAPPYEQYF. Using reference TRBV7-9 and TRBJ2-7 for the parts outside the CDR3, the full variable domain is DTGVSQNPRHKITKRGQNVTFRCDPISEHNRLYWYRQTLGQGPEFLTYFQNEAQLEKSRLLSDRFSAERPKGSFSTLEIQRTEQGDSAMYLCASRRTSGGAPPYEQYFGPGTRLTVT.

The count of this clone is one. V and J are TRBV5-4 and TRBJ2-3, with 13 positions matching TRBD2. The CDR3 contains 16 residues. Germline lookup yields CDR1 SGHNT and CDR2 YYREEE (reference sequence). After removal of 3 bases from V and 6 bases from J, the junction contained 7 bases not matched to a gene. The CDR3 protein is CASSSPLAGGLDTQYF. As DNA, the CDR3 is TGTGCCAGCAGCTCACCACTAGCGGGGGGGTTGGATACGCAGTATTTT.